This TCR beta chain derives from a study of identical twins. Healthy Caucasians were all of the donors. CDR1 SGHRS and CDR2 YFSETQ come from the germline V gene. There are 16 residues in the CDR3. V gave up 5 bases and J gave up 0 bases, with 15 bases separating them. TCRdb redid the calling of the 5' RACE reads with MiXCR, one entry per CDR3 protein. The data contain 1.5 million to 2 million distinct CDR3 sequences, around a third of them seen just once; the ten biggest clones take up approximately 0.29%. Sequencing was performed on cord blood. The source is a newborn girl in good health. This chain connects TRBV5-1 to TRBJ2-4, with D possibly matching TRBD1 (5 bases). CDR3 loop: CASSPDSSLAKNIQYF. CDR3 DNA: TGCGCCAGCAGTCCCGACAGCTCTCTAGCCAAAAACATTCAGTACTTC.